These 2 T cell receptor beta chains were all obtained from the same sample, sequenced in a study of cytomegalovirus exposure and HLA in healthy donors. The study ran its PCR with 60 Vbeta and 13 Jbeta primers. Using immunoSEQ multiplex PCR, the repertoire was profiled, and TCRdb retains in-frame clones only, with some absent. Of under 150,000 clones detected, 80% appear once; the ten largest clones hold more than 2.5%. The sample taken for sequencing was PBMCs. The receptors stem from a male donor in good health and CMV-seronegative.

The CDR3 loop reads CASSLGQGFEGDYGYTF. The CDR3 coding sequence is TGTGCCAGCAGCTTGGGACAGGGGTTCGAGGGTGACTATGGCTACACCTTC. V gene TRBV7-3 combines with J gene TRBJ1-2; 10 nucleotides match TRBD1. Trimming at V came to 3 bases and at J to 3 bases, leaving 10 bases not matched to a gene. Germline values: CDR1 SGHTA, CDR2 FQGTGA. The CDR3 length is 17 residues.

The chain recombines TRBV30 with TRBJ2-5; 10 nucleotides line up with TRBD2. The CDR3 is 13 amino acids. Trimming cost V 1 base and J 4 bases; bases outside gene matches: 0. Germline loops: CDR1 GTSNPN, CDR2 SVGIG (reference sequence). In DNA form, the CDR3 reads TGTGCCTGGAGTGGACTAGCGGGAGAGACCCAGTACTTC. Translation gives CAWSGLAGETQYF.